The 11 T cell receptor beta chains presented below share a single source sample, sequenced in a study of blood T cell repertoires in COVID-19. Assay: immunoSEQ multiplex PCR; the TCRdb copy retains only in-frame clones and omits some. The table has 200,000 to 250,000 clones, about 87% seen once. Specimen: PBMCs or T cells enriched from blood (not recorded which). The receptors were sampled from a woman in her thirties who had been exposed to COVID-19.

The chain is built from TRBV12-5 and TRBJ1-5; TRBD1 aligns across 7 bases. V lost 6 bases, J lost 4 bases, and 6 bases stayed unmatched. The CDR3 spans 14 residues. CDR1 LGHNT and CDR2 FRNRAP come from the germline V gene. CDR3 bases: TGTGCTAGTGGGTTGACAGGGCTTAATCAGCCCCAGCATTTT. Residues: CASGLTGLNQPQHF.

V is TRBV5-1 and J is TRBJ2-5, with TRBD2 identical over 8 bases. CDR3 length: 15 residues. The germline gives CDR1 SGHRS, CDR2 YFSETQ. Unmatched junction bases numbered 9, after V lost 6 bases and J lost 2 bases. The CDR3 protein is CASNKLADKQETQYF. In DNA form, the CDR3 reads TGCGCCAGCAACAAACTAGCGGACAAACAAGAGACCCAGTACTTC.

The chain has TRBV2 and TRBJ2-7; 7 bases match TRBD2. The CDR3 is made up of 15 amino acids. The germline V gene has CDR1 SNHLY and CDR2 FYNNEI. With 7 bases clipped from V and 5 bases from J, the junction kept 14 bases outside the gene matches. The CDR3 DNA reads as TGTGCCAGCAATATCGCGGGAGCCCGTACCCACGAGCAGTACTTC. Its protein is CASNIAGARTHEQYF. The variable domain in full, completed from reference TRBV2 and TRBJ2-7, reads EPEVTQTPSHQVTQMGQEVILRCVPISNHLYFYWYRQILGQKVEFLVSFYNNEISEKSEIFDDQFSVERPDGSNFTLKIRSTKLEDSAMYFCASNIAGARTHEQYFGPGTRLTVT.

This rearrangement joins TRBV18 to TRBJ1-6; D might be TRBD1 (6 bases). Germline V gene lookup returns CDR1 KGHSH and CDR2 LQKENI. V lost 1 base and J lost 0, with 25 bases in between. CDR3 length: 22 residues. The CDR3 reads CASSPLPIGGGQTSSYNSPLHF. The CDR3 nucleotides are TGTGCCAGCTCACCACTCCCTATTGGCGGGGGCCAAACGAGCTCCTATAATTCACCCCTCCACTTT.

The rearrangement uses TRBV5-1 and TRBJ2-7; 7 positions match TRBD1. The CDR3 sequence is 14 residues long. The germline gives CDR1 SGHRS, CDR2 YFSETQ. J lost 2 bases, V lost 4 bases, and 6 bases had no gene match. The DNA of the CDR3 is TGCGCCAGCAGCCCATGGGACAGAACCTACGAGCAGTACTTC. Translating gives CASSPWDRTYEQYF.

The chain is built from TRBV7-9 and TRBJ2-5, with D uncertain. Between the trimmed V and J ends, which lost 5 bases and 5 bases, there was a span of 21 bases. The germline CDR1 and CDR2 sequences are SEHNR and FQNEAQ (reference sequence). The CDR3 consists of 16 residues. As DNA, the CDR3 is TGTGCCAGCAGCGATACCCGGGTAGGCGGCTGGGAGACCCAGTACTTC. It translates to CASSDTRVGGWETQYF.

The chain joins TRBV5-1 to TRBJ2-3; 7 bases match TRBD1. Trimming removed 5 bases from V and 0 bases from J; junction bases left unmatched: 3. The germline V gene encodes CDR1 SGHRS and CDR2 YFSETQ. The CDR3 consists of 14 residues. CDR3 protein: CASRMGQSTDTQYF. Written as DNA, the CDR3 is TGCGCCAGCAGGATGGGACAGAGCACAGATACGCAGTATTTT.

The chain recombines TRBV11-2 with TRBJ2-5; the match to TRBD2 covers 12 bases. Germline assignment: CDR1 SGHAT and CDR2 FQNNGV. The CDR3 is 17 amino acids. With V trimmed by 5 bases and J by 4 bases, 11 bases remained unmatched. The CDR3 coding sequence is TGTGCCAGCAGCGCTAGACTAGCGGGAGTGTGGGGAGAGACCCAGTACTTC. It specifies CASSARLAGVWGETQYF.

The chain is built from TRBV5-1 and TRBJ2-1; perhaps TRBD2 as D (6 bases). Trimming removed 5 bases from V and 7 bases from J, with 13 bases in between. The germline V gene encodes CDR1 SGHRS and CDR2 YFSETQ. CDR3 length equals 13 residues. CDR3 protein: CASRTGVKNEQFF. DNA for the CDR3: TGCGCCAGCAGAACGGGAGTAAAGAATGAGCAGTTCTTC. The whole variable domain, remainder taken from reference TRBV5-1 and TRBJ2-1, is KAGVTQTPRYLIKTRGQQVTLSCSPISGHRSVSWYQQTPGQGLQFLFEYFSETQRNKGNFPGRFSGRQFSNSRSEMNVSTLELGDSALYLCASRTGVKNEQFFGPGTRLTVL.

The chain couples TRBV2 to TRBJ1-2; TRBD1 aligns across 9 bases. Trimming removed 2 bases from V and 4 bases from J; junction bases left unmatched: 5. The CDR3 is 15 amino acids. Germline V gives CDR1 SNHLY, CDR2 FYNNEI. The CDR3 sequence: CASSETGTGTYGYTF. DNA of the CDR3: TGTGCCAGCAGTGAAACGGGGACAGGGACCTATGGCTACACCTTC.

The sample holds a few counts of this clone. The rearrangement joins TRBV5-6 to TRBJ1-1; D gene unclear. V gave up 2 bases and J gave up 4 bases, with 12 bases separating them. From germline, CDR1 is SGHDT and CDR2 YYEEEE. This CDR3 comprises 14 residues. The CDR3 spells CASSFREGGTEAFF. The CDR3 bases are TGTGCCAGCAGCTTCCGGGAGGGTGGCACTGAAGCTTTCTTT.